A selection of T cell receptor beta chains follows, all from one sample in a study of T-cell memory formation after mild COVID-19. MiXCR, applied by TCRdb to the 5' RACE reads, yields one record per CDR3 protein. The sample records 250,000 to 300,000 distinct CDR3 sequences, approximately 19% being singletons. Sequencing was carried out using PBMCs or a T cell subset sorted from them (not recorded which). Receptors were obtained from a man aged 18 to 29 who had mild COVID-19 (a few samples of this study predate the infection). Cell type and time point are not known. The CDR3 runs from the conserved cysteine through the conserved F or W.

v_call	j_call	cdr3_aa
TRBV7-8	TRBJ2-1	CASSLGTVPGSYNEQFF
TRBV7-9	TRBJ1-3	CASNDKTPSGNTIYF
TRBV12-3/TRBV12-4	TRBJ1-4	CASSPAALDEKLFF
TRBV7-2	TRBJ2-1	CASSGRGGPASYNEQFF
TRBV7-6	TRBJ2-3	CASSYGTTDTQYF
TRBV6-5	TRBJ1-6	CASSYSGTANSPLHF
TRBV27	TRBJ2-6	CASSSYLGQLSGANVLTF
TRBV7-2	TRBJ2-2	CASSARETGELFF
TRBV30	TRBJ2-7	CAWRHGTYEQYF
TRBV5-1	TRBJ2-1	CASNQLAGIYNEQFF
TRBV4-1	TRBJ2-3	CASSQEAGPSTDTQYF
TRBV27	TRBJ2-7	CASSTTGEEQYF
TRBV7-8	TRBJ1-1	CASTSRQQPNTEAFF
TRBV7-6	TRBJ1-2	CASSLGTGDYGYTF
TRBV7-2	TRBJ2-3	CASSLRLGGGARTDTQYF
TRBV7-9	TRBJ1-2	CASTWHPALAF
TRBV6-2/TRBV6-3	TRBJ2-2	CASANTGELFF
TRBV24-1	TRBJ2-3	CATSDSVRTQYF
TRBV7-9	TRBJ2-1	CASEAGGPGNEQFF
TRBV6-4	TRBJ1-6	CASSDSAGMNSPLHF
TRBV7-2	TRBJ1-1	CASSSAGSFITEAFF
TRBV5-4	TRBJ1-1	CASSWTVAGEAFF
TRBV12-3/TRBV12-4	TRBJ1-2	CASSQGAPGYGYTF
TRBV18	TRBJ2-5	CASSPLGKETQYF
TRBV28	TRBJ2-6	CASSSRGPGANVLTF
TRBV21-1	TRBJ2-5	CASSKVPHQETQYF
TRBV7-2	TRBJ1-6	CASSLVRGGYSPLHF
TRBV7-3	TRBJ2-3	CASSVGTSGGLDTQYF
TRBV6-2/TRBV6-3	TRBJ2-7	CASSSEFYEQYF
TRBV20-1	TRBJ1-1	CSARQGRGEAFF
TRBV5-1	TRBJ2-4	CASSPGTGAALAKNIQYF
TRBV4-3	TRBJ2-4	CASSQGKGGKNIQYF
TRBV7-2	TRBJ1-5	CASSFVGTPSFTQPQHF
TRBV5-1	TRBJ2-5	CASKGTSRLQETQYF
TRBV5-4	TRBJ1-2	CASSFLGVGYTF